This entry describes one TCR beta chain. The data belong to a study of T cell changes during pregnancy in multiple sclerosis. The J segment lost 2 bases and the V segment lost 4 bases, leaving 8 bases of the junction unmatched. CDR1 LGHNA and CDR2 YNFKEQ come from the germline V gene. This CDR3 is built from 17 residues. The repertoire was sequenced with immunoSEQ multiplex PCR; TCRdb's copy has only in-frame clones and lacks some. Of 45,000 to 50,000 clones in the sample, more than 90% were seen once. V gene TRBV4-2 combines with J gene TRBJ2-3, with 11 bases matching TRBD2. The TCR was taken from a female donor with multiple sclerosis, enrolled in a pregnancy study. Sequencing used CD8+ T cells from peripheral blood mononuclear cells, obtained after pregnancy. CDR3 bases: TGTGCCAGCAGCCTACGGGGTAGCGGGGGGGACACAGATACGCAGTATTTT. It specifies CASSLRGSGGDTDTQYF.